The sequence of this TCR beta chain was determined in a study of low-dose radiotherapy and immunotherapy resistance in tumors. CDR1 is MNHEY, CDR2 SMNVEV, per germline (reference sequence). This CDR3 spans 14 amino acids. The V end was cut by 5 bases, the J end by 2 bases, with 10 bases between. TRAV and TRBV primers primed cDNA for both TCRalpha and TCRbeta. TCR amplification used approximately 19 PCR cycles, a constant-region primer and a V-primer adapter. A single record per CDR3 protein comes from TCRdb applying MiXCR to the reads. Here the sample spans under 70,000 distinct CDR3 sequences, 25% being singletons. Many counts were recorded for this clonotype. Time point described: before trial treatment.

Specimen: PBMCs, collected before treatment. The rearrangement uses TRBV27 and TRBJ2-1; D not resolved. This sequence was found in a male donor with prostate cancer. The CDR3: CASSLENTYNEQFF. The CDR3 nucleotides read TGTGCCAGCAGTCTAGAGAACACCTACAATGAGCAGTTCTTC.